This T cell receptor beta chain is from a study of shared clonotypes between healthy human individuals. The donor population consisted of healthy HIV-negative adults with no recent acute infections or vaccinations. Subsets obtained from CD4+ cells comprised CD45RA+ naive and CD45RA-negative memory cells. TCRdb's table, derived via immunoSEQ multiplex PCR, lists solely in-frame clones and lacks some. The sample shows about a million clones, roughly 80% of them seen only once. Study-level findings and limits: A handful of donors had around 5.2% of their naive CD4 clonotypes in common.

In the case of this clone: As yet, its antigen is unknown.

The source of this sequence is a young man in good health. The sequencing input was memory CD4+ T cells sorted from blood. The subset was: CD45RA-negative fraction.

CDR3 coding DNA: TGTGCCAGCACCGCCGGGGCTGCGGGAAACACCATATATTTT. Protein: CASTAGAAGNTIYF. The genes are TRBV6-1 and TRBJ1-3; tentatively, D is TRBD1 (5 bases). The germline CDR1 and CDR2 sequences are MNHNS and SASEGT. The V end lost 7 bases, the J end lost 4 bases, and 14 bases lay between the germline ends. This CDR3 has 14 amino acids.